Shown below are 15 T cell receptor beta chains from a single sample sequenced in a study of cytomegalovirus exposure and HLA in healthy donors. The protocol was immunoSEQ multiplex PCR, while the TCRdb copy is restricted to in-frame clones and leaves out a portion. In the table there are some 340,000 clones, approximately 90% of which are singletons. The sequenced sample consisted of PBMCs. The receptors were sampled from a woman aged 25 to 39 in good health and CMV-seropositive.

The rearrangement joins TRBV27 to TRBJ2-5; D is perhaps TRBD1 (5 bases). Germline V lookup: CDR1 MNHEY, CDR2 SMNVEV (reference sequence). The CDR3 consists of 13 residues. V shed 0 bases and J shed 5 bases, with 7 bases lying between them. CDR3 amino acids: CASSLSGAETQYF. CDR3 DNA: TGTGCCAGCAGTTTATCAGGGGCCGAGACCCAGTACTTC.

This chain joins TRBV5-6 and TRBJ1-1; 10 bases are shared with TRBD1. Germline V lookup: CDR1 SGHDT, CDR2 YYEEEE. The CDR3 has 14 residues. The V segment lost 0 bases and the J segment 12 bases; nucleotides outside the gene matches: 8. In nucleotides, the CDR3 is TGTGCCAGCAGCTTGGTAGGGACAGGGGACGAACCTTTCTTT. It codes for CASSLVGTGDEPFF.

The gene calls are TRBV9 and TRBJ2-7, with 12 bases matching TRBD2. Germline V lookup: CDR1 SGDLS, CDR2 YYNGEE. The CDR3 contains 14 residues. Germline trimming cut 3 bases from V and 6 bases from J; bases unmatched to any gene: 4. CDR3 nucleotides: TGTGCCAGCAGCGACCGGACTAGCGGGGCCGAGCAGTACTTC. Translating gives CASSDRTSGAEQYF.

V usage is TRBV7-9 and J usage is TRBJ2-3; the D gene is possibly TRBD1 (7 bases). Trimming cost V 5 bases and J 4 bases, with 13 bases left between them. CDR1 and CDR2 from the germline V gene are SEHNR and FQNEAQ (reference sequence). The CDR3 is 14 amino acids. The CDR3 is CASSPQGGADTQYF. Here the CDR3 DNA reads TGTGCCAGCAGCCCCCAGGGGGGCGCAGATACGCAGTATTTT.

This chain uses TRBV2 with TRBJ2-3; D remains unclear. Trimming pared 4 bases from V and 2 bases from J, leaving 7 bases between. Per germline, CDR1 SNHLY and CDR2 FYNNEI. This CDR3 has 13 residues. The CDR3 is CASSGQNTDTQYF. In nucleotides, the CDR3 is TGTGCCAGCAGTGGGCAGAACACAGATACGCAGTATTTT.

The sample holds one count of this clone. The rearrangement uses TRBV4-1 and TRBJ2-5; D remains unclear. The end of the DNA aligns better with TRBJ2-7, so the J call may be wrong. The germline V gene encodes CDR1 MGHRA and CDR2 YSYEKL. The CDR3 has 14 residues. The CDR3 protein is CASSQVGQSYEQYF. The CDR3 region has the DNA TGCGCCAGCAGCCAAGTCGGTCAATCCTACGAGCAGTACTTC.

V is TRBV5-1 and J is TRBJ2-7; tentatively, D is TRBD2 (5 bases). The CDR3 loop spans 14 amino acids. CDR1 and CDR2 (germline): SGHRS, YFSETQ. Trimming took 0 bases from V and 4 from J, leaving 11 bases between them. This chain's CDR3 is CASSLAGDYYEQYF. The CDR3 DNA sequence: TGCGCCAGCAGCTTGGCCGGGGATTATTACGAGCAGTACTTC.

V usage is TRBV30 and J usage is TRBJ2-1; D may be TRBD1 (6 bases). The germline V gene encodes CDR1 GTSNPN and CDR2 SVGIG (reference sequence). The V end lost 2 bases, the J end lost 5 bases, and 19 bases lay between the germline ends. The CDR3 is 16 residues long. The CDR3 bases are TGTGCCTGGAGTCCCATTGGACAGTCCTCTGACAATGAGCAGTTCTTC. This codes for CAWSPIGQSSDNEQFF.

V gene TRBV5-6 combines with J gene TRBJ1-2; possible D gene TRBD1, 5 bases. The CDR3 sequence is 13 residues long. V lost 0 bases to trimming and J lost 8 bases, with 11 bases between them. Looked up from germline, CDR1 is SGHDT and CDR2 is YYEEEE. Written as DNA, the CDR3 is TGTGCCAGCAGCTTGGGGGGCGCTTGGGGCTACACCTTC. Protein sequence: CASSLGGAWGYTF. Full variable domain (rest looked up from reference TRBV5-6 and TRBJ1-2): DAGVTQSPTHLIKTRGQQVTLRCSPKSGHDTVSWYQQALGQGPQFIFQYYEEEERQRGNFPDRFSGHQFPNYSSELNVNALLLGDSALYLCASSLGGAWGYTFGSGTRLTVV.

The genes are TRBV19 and TRBJ1-6, with D tentatively TRBD1 (6 bases). Trimming stripped 0 bases from V and 10 bases from J, with 16 bases between. Per germline, CDR1 LNHDA and CDR2 SQIVND (reference sequence). This CDR3 is 16 amino acids long. The CDR3 nucleotides are TGTGCCAGTAGTATAGAGGGGTTACAGGGAAGGTCACCCCTCCACTTT. Its protein is CASSIEGLQGRSPLHF. Complete variable domain (other parts from reference TRBV19 and TRBJ1-6): DGGITQSPKYLFRKEGQNVTLSCEQNLNHDAMYWYRQDPGQGLRLIYYSQIVNDFQKGDIAEGYSVSREKKESFPLTVTSAQKNPTAFYLCASSIEGLQGRSPLHFGNGTRLTVT.

V and J are TRBV9 and TRBJ1-1; the D gene is possibly TRBD1 (6 bases). The CDR3 is 12 residues long. Germline loops: CDR1 SGDLS, CDR2 YYNGEE. Trimming removed 3 bases at V and 5 bases at J, with 8 bases between. The DNA of the CDR3 is TGTGCCAGCAGCGGCAGGGGAACTGAAGCTTTCTTT. Translation gives CASSGRGTEAFF.

The V and J genes are TRBV27 and TRBJ1-1, with a weak D call TRBD1 (5 bases). Germline V lookup: CDR1 MNHEY, CDR2 SMNVEV (reference sequence). The CDR3 runs to 15 residues. The ends were cut back, 4 bases at V and 6 bases at J, with 18 bases in the middle. The CDR3: CASSSRTNFSSEAFF. The CDR3 nucleotides are TGTGCCAGCAGTTCAAGGACAAATTTCTCGTCTGAAGCTTTCTTT.

The V and J genes are TRBV5-4 and TRBJ2-1; no definite D call. This CDR3 has 14 amino acids. Germline V gene lookup returns CDR1 SGHNT and CDR2 YYREEE (reference sequence). The ends were cut back, 1 base at V and 0 bases at J, with 5 bases in the middle. The CDR3 loop is CASSLSDSYNEQFF. Here the CDR3 DNA reads TGTGCCAGCAGCTTGAGCGACTCCTACAATGAGCAGTTCTTC. Looking up the rest from reference TRBV5-4 and TRBJ2-1 gives the full variable domain: ETGVTQSPTHLIKTRGQQVTLRCSSQSGHNTVSWYQQALGQGPQFIFQYYREEENGRGNFPPRFSGLQFPNYSSELNVNALELDDSALYLCASSLSDSYNEQFFGPGTRLTVL.

The chain joins TRBV15 to TRBJ2-7; D might be TRBD2 (7 bases). Looked up from germline, CDR1 is LNHNV and CDR2 is YYDKDF (reference sequence). V gave up 1 base and J gave up 5 bases, with 15 bases separating them. The CDR3 runs to 15 residues. DNA for the CDR3: TGTGCCACCAGCAGAGCTGGGGGGGCCTTGGACGAGCAGTACTTC. It encodes CATSRAGGALDEQYF.

The V gene is TRBV28, the J gene TRBJ2-7, with D unclear. V lost 6 bases and J lost 0, with 12 bases in between. The CDR3 is 14 residues long. In germline, CDR1 is MDHEN, CDR2 SYDVKM. CDR3 sequence: CASSSRPVSYEQYF. The CDR3 coding sequence is TGTGCCAGCAGCTCCCGCCCGGTCTCCTACGAGCAGTACTTC.